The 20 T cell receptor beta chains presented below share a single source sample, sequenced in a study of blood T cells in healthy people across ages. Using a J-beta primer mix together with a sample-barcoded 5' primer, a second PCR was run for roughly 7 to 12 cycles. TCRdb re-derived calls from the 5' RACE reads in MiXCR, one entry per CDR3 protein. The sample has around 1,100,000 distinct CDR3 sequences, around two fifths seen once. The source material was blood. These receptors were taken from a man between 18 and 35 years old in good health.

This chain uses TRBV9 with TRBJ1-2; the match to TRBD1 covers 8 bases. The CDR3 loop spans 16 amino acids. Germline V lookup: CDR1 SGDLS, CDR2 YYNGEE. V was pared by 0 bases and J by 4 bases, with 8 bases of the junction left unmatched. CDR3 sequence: CASSVGSRGPTYGYTF. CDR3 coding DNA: TGTGCCAGCAGCGTAGGAAGCAGGGGGCCCACCTATGGCTACACCTTC.

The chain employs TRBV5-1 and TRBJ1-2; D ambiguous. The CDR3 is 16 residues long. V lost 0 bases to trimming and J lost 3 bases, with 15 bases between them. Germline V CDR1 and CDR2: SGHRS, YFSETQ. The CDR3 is CASSLESRRNDYGYTF. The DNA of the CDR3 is TGCGCCAGCAGCTTGGAGTCGCGGCGGAATGACTATGGCTACACCTTC.

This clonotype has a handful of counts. The DNA for the CDR3 is TGTGCCAGCAGTTTAACAGGGCAAATCATTAGGTCACCCCTCCACTTT. Translated, it gives CASSLTGQIIRSPLHF. J is TRBJ1-6 and V is TRBV28; tentative D call: TRBD1 (6 bases). Germline CDR1 and CDR2: MDHEN and SYDVKM. The CDR3 is made up of 16 amino acids. The V end was cut by 2 bases, the J end by 10 bases, with 18 bases between.

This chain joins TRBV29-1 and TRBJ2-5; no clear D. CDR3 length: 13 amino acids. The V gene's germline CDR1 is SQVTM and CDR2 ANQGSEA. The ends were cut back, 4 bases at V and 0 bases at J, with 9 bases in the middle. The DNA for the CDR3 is TGCAGCGTTGTTCGGCTGTACCAAGAGACCCAGTACTTC. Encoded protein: CSVVRLYQETQYF.

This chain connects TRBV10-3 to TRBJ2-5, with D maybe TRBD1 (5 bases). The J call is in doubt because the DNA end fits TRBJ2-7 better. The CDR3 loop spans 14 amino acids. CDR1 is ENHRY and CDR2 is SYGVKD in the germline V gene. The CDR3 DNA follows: TGTGCCATCAGTTCCGCCCTAGGCAGGGACGAGCAGTACTTC. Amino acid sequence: CAISSALGRDEQYF.

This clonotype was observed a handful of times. Here the CDR3 reads CASRRGTEKLFF. In DNA, the CDR3 is TGTGCCAGCAGACGGGGGACAGAAAAACTGTTTTTT. The rearrangement joins TRBV12-3 or TRBV12-4 to TRBJ1-4; weak D call: TRBD1 (6 bases). V dropped 6 bases and J dropped 8 bases, with 10 bases sitting between them. The CDR3 totals 12 residues.

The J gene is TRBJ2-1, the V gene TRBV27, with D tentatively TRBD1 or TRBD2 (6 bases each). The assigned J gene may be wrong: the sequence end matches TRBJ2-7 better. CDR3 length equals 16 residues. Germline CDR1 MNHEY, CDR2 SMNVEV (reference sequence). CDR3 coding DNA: TGTGCCAGCAGCCTTATAAACAGGGACTCCTACAATGAGCAGTACTTC. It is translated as CASSLINRDSYNEQYF.

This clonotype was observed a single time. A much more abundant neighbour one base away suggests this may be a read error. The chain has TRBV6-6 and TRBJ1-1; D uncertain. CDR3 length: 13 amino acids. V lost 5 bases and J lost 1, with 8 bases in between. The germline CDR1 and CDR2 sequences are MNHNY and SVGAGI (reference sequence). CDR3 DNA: TGTGCCAGCAGTCCGGTTACGAACACTGAAGCTTTCTTT. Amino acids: CASSPVTNTEAFF.

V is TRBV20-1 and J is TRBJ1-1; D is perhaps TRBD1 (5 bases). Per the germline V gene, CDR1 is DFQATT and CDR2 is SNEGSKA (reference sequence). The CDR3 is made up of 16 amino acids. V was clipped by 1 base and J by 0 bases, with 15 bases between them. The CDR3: CSARGPGGSLNTEAFF. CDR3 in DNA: TGCAGTGCTAGAGGTCCCGGGGGGAGCCTGAACACTGAAGCTTTCTTT.

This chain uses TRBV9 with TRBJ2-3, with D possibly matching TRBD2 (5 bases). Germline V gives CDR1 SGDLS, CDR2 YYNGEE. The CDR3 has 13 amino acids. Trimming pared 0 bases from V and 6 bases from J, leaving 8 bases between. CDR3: CASSVAAGDTQYF. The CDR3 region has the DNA TGTGCCAGCAGCGTAGCCGCGGGTGATACGCAGTATTTT.

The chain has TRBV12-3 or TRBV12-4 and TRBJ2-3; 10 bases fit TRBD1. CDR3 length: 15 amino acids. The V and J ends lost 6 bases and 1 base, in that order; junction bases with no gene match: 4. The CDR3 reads CASSSGQGRTDTQYF. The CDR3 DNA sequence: TGTGCCAGCAGCTCGGGACAGGGGCGCACAGATACGCAGTATTTT.

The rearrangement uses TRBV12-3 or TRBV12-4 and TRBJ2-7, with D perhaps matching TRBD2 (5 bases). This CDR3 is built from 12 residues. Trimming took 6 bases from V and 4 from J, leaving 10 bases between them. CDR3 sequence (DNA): TGTGCCAGCAGCCGCCAGCGGTACGAGCAGTACTTC. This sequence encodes CASSRQRYEQYF.

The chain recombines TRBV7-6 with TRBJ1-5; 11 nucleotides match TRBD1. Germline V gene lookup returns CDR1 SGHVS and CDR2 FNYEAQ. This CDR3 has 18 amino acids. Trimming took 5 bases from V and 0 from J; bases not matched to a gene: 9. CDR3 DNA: TGTGCCAGCAGCCCAACGCCGGGACAGGGGGTTAGCAATCAGCCCCAGCATTTT. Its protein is CASSPTPGQGVSNQPQHF. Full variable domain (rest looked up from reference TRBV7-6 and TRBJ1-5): GAGVSQSPRYKVTKRGQDVALRCDPISGHVSLYWYRQALGQGPEFLTYFNYEAQQDKSGLPNDRFSAERPEGSISTLTIQRTEQRDSAMYRCASSPTPGQGVSNQPQHFGDGTRLSIL.

For the CDR3, the DNA is TGTGCCAGCAGTGAAGCCAGTGACAGAGGAAACACCATATATTTT. As protein: CASSEASDRGNTIYF. This chain connects TRBV2 to TRBJ1-3; a possible D gene is TRBD1 (5 bases). The CDR3 consists of 15 residues. V lost 0 bases, J lost 4 bases, and 10 bases lay in between. Germline values: CDR1 SNHLY, CDR2 FYNNEI.

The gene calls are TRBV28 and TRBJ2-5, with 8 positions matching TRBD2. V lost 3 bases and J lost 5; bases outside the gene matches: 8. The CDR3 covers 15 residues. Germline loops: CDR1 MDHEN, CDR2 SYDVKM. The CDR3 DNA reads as TGTGCCAGCAGTTTTGGTAGCGGGGCTTCCGAGACCCAGTACTTC. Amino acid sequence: CASSFGSGASETQYF.

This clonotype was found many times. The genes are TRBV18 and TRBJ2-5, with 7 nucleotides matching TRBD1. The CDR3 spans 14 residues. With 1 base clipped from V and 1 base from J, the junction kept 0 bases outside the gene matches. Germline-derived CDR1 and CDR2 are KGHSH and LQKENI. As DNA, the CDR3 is TGTGCCAGCTCACCACGGGACAGCCAAGAGACCCAGTACTTC. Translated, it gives CASSPRDSQETQYF.

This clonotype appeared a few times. The DNA of the CDR3 is TGCGCCAGCAGCGCGATATCCGGGACAACCTACGAGCAGTACTTC. Translated: CASSAISGTTYEQYF. The J gene is TRBJ2-7, the V gene TRBV5-1, with a possible D match to TRBD1 (6 bases). Between the trimmed V and J ends, which lost 4 bases and 2 bases, there was a span of 16 bases. The CDR3 has 15 amino acids. CDR1 is SGHRS, CDR2 YFSETQ, per germline.

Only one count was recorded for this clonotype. CDR3 bases: TGTGCCAGCAGTCCTGCCGTTGGGCATGAGCAGTACTTC. This codes for CASSPAVGHEQYF. The chain joins TRBV7-8 to TRBJ2-5; D gene unclear. This CDR3 contains 13 residues. Germline V gives CDR1 SGHVS, CDR2 FQNEAQ. Between the trimmed V and J ends, which lost 6 bases and 11 bases, there was a span of 19 bases.

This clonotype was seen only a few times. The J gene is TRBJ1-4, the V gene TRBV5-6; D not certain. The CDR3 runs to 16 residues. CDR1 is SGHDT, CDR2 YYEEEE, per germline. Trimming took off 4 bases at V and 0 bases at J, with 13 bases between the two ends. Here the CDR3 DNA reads TGTGCCAGCAGCCGCACCGGATCCTCAACTAATGAAAAACTGTTTTTT. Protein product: CASSRTGSSTNEKLFF.

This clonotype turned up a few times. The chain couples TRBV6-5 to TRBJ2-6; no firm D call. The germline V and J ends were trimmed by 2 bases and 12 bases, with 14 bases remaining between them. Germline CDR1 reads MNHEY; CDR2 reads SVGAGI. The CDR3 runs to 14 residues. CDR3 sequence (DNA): TGTGCCAGCAGTTACGGGCTTACCCGAGCCGTCCTGACTTTC. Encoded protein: CASSYGLTRAVLTF.